The TCR beta chain described here comes from a study of cytomegalovirus exposure and HLA in healthy donors. General study findings and limits: A few V segments could not be told apart, such as TRBV6-2 and TRBV6-3, and were left out. The number of N-insertions in an Asian-associated ancestry cluster was reportedly below the roughly 670-donor mean in a later analysis. With DRB1 most and HLA-C fewest, TCR association rates differed between HLA loci in a later analysis.

PCR involved 60 Vbeta and 13 Jbeta primers. Sequencing was performed with immunoSEQ multiplex PCR; in TCRdb, only in-frame clones are kept and a portion is missing. This sample yields roughly 160,000 clones, of which 73% are seen a single time; 5% to 6.5% belongs to the top ten. Note on this clone: The antigen is undetermined.

The CDR3 covers 15 residues. The receptor was derived from a woman aged 18-35 years in good health and CMV-seropositive. Material for sequencing was PBMCs. The chain recombines TRBV21-1 with TRBJ1-5. TRBV21-1 represents a pseudogene. CDR3 nucleotide sequence: TGTGCCAGCAGCAAAGATCAAGGACTCAATCAGCCCCAGCATTTT. Encoded protein: CASSKDQGLNQPQHF.